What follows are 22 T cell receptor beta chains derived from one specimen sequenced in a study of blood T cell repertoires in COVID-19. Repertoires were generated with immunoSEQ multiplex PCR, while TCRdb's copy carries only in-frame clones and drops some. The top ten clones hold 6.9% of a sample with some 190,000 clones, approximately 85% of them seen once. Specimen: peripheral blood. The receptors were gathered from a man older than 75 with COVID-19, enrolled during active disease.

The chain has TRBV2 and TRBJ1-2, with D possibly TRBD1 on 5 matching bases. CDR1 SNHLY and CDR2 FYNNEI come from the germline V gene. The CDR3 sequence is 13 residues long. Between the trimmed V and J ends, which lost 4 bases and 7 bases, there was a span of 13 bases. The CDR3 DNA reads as TGTGCCAGCAGTGCCGAAGGGGAAAGTGGCTACACCTTC. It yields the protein CASSAEGESGYTF.

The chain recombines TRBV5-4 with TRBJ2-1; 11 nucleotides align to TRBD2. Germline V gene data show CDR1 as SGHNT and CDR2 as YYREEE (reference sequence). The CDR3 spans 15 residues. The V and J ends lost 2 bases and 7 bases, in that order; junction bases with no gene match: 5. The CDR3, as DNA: TGTGCCAGCAGCTTCAGGACTAGCGGGCTAAATGAGCAGTTCTTC. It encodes CASSFRTSGLNEQFF.

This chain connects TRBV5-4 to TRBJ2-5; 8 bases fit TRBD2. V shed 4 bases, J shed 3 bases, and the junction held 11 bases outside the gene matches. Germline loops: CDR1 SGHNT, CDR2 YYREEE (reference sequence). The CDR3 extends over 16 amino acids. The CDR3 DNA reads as TGTGCCAGCAGCCCGGCAGCGGGAGCGGGGGAAGAGACCCAGTACTTC. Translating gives CASSPAAGAGEETQYF.

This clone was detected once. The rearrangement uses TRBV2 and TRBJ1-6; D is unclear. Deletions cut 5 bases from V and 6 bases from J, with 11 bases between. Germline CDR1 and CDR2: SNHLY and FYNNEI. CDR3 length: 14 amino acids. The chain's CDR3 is CASSNQEGNSPLHF. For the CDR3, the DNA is TGTGCCAGCAGTAATCAGGAAGGTAATTCACCCCTCCACTTT.

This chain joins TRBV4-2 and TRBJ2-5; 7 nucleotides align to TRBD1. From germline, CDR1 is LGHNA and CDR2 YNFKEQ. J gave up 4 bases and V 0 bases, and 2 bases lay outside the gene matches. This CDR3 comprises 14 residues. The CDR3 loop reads CASSQDYRGETQYF. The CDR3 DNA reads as TGTGCCAGCAGCCAAGATTACAGGGGAGAGACCCAGTACTTC.

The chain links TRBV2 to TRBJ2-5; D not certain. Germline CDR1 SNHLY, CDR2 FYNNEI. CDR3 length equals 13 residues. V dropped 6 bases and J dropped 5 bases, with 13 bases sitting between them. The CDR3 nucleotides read TGTGCCAGCAGCTCAGAGGCCGGGGAGACCCAGTACTTC. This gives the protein CASSSEAGETQYF.

The CDR3 region is CASSFEAYGYTF. Here the CDR3 DNA reads TGTGCCAGCAGCTTTGAGGCTTATGGCTACACCTTC. The chain employs TRBV5-4 and TRBJ1-2; D remains unclear. Germline lookup yields CDR1 SGHNT and CDR2 YYREEE (reference sequence). This CDR3 is built from 12 residues. Trimming removed 2 bases from V and 5 bases from J, with 7 bases in between. Complete variable domain (other parts from reference TRBV5-4 and TRBJ1-2): ETGVTQSPTHLIKTRGQQVTLRCSSQSGHNTVSWYQQALGQGPQFIFQYYREEENGRGNFPPRFSGLQFPNYSSELNVNALELDDSALYLCASSFEAYGYTFGSGTRLTVV.

The DNA of the CDR3 is TGTGCCAGCAGCTACCTAGACAGGGCTAGTTCACCCCTCCACTTT. It encodes CASSYLDRASSPLHF. The chain combines TRBV5-5 with TRBJ1-6, with TRBD1 matching over 7 bases. In germline, CDR1 is SGHKS, CDR2 YYEKEE (reference sequence). There are 15 residues in the CDR3. The V segment lost 3 bases and the J segment 9 bases; nucleotides outside the gene matches: 9.

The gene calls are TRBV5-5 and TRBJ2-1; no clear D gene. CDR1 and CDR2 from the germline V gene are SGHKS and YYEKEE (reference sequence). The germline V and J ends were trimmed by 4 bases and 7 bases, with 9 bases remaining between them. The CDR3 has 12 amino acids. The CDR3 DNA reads TGTGCCAGCAGCCAGACACTGAATGAGCAGTTCTTC. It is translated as CASSQTLNEQFF.

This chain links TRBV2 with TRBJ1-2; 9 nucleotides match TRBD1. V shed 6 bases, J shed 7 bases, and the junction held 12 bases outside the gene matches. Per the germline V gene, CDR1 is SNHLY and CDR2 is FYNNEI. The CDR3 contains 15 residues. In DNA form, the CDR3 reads TGTGCCAGCAGCCAAACAGGGGGCGGTGGATTTGGCTACACCTTC. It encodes CASSQTGGGGFGYTF. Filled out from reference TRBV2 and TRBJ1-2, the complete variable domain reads EPEVTQTPSHQVTQMGQEVILRCVPISNHLYFYWYRQILGQKVEFLVSFYNNEISEKSEIFDDQFSVERPDGSNFTLKIRSTKLEDSAMYFCASSQTGGGGFGYTFGSGTRLTVV.

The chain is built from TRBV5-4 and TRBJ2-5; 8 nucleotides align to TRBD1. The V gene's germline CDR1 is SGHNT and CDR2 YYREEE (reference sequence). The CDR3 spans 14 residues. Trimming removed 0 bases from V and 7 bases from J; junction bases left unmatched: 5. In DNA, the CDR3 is TGTGCCAGCAGCTTGGTGGACAGGGCTGGGACCCAGTACTTC. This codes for CASSLVDRAGTQYF.

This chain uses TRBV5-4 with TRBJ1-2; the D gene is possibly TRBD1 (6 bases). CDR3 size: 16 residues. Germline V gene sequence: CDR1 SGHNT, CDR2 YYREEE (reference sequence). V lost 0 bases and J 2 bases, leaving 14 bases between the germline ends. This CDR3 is CASSLAGDKENYGYTF. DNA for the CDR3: TGTGCCAGCAGCTTGGCCGGGGACAAAGAAAACTATGGCTACACCTTC.

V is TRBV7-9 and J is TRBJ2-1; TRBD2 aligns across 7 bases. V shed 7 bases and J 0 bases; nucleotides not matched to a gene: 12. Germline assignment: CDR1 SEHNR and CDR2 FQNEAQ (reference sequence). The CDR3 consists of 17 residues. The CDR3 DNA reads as TGTGCCAGCACCTCCCGGGCTAGCGGAAGCTCCTACAATGAGCAGTTCTTC. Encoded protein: CASTSRASGSSYNEQFF.

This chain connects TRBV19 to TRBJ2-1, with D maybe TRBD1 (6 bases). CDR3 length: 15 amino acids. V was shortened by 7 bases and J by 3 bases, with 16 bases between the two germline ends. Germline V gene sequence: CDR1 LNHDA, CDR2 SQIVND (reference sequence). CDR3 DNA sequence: TGTGCCAGTACCCGTGTGCAGGGGAGCTACAATGAGCAGTTCTTC. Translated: CASTRVQGSYNEQFF.

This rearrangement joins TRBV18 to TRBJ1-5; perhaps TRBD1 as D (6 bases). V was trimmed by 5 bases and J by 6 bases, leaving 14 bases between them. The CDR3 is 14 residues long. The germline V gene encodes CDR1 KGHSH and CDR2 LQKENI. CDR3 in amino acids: CASSGTGMGQPQHF. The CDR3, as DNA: TGTGCCAGCTCAGGAACAGGGATGGGTCAGCCCCAGCATTTT.

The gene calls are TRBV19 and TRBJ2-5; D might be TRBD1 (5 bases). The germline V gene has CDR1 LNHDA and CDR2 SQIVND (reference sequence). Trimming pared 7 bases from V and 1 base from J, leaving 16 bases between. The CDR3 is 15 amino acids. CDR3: CASTMTAQSQETQYF. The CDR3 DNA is TGTGCCAGTACTATGACAGCCCAATCCCAAGAGACCCAGTACTTC.

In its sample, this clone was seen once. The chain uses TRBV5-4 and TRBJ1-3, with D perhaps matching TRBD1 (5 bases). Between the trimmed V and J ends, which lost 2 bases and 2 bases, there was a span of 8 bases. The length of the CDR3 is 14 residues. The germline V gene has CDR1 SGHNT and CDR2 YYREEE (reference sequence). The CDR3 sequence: CASSLQVAGNTIYF. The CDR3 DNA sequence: TGTGCCAGCAGCTTACAGGTGGCTGGAAACACCATATATTTT.

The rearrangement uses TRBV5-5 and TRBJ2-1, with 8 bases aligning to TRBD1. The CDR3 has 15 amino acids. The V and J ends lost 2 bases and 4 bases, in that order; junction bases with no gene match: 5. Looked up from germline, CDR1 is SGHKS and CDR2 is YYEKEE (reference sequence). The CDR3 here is CASSFGGTGYNEQFF. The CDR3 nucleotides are TGTGCCAGCAGCTTCGGTGGGACAGGATACAATGAGCAGTTCTTC. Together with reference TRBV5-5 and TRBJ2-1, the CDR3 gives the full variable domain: DAGVTQSPTHLIKTRGQQVTLRCSPISGHKSVSWYQQVLGQGPQFIFQYYEKEERGRGNFPDRFSARQFPNYSSELNVNALLLGDSALYLCASSFGGTGYNEQFFGPGTRLTVL.

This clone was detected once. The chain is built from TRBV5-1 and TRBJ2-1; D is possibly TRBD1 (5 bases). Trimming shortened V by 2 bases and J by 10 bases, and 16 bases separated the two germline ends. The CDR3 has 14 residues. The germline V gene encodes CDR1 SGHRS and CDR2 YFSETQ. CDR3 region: CASSFQGGDKEQFF. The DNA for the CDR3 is TGCGCCAGCAGCTTCCAGGGTGGCGATAAGGAGCAGTTCTTC.

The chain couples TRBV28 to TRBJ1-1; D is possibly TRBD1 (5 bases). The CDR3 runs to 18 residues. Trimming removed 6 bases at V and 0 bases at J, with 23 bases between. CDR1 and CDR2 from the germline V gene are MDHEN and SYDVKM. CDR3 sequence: CASSPIRSWGTLNTEAFF. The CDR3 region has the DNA TGTGCCAGCAGCCCAATCCGTTCGTGGGGCACATTGAACACTGAAGCTTTCTTT.

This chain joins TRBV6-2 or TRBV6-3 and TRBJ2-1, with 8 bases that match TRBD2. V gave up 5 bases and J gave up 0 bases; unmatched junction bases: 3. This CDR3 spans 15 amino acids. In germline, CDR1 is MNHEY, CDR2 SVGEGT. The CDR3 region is CASSPGGGSYNEQFF. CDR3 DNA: TGTGCCAGCAGTCCGGGGGGGGGCTCCTACAATGAGCAGTTCTTC.

CDR3 amino acids: CASSYSPGGRNSPLHF. In DNA form, the CDR3 reads TGTGCCAGCAGTTACTCGCCAGGGGGGAGAAATTCACCCCTCCACTTT. The gene calls are TRBV6-5 and TRBJ1-6; 7 bases fit TRBD1. The germline gives CDR1 MNHEY, CDR2 SVGAGI. The CDR3 length is 16 residues. Losses at the gene ends were 0 bases for V and 7 bases for J; bases not matched to a gene: 6.